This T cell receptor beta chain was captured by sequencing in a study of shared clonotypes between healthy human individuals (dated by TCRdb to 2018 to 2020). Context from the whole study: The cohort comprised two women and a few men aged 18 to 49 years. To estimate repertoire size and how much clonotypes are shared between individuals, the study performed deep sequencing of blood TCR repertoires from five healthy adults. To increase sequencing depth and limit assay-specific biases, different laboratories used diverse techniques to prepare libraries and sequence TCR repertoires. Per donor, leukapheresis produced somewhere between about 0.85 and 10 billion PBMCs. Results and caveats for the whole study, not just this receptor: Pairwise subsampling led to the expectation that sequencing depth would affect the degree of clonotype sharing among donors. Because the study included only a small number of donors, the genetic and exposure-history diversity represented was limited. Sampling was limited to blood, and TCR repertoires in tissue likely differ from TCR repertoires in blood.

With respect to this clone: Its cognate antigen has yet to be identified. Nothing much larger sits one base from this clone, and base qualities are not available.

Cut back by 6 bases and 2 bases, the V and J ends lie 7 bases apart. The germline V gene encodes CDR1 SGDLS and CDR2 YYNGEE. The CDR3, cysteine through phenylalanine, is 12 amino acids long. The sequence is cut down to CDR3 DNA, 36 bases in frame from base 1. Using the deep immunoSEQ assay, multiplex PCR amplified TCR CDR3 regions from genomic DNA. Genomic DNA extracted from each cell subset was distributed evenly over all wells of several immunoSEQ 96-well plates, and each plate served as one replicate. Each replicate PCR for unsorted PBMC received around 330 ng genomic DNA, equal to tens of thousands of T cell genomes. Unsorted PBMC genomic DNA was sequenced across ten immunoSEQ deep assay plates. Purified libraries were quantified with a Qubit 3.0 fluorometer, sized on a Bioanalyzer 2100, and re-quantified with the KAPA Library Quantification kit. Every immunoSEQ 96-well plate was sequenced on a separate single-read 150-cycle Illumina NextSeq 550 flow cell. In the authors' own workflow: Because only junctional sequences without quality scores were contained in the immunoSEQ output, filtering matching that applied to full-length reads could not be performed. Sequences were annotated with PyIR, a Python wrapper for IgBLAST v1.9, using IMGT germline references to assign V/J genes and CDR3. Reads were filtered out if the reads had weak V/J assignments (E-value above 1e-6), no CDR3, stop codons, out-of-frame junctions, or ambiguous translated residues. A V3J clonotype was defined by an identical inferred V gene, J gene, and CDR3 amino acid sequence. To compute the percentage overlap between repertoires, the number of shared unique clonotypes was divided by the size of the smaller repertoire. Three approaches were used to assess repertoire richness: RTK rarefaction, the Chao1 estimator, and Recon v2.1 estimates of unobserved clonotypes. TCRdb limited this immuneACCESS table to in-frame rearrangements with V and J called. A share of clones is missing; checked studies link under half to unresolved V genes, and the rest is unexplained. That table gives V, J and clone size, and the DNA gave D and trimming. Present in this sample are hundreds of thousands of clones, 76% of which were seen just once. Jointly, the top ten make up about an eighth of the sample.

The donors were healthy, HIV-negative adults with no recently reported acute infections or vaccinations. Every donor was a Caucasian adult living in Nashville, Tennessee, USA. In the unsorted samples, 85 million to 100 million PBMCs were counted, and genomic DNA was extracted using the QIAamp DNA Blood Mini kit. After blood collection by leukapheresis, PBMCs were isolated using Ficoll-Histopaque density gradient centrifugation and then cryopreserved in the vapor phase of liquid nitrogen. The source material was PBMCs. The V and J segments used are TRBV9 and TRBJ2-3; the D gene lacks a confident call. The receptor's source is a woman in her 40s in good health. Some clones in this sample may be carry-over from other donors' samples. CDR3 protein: CASKRVTDTQYF. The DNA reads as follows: TGTGCCAGCAAAAGAGTCACAGATACGCAGTATTTT. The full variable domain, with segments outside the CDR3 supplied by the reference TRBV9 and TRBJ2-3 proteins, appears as DSGVTQTPKHLITATGQRVTLRCSPRSGDLSVYWYQQSLDQGLQFLIQYYNGEERAKGNILERFSAQQFPDLHSELNLSSLELGDSALYFCASKRVTDTQYFGPGTRLTVL.